This passage covers 5 T cell receptor beta chains from one sample sequenced in a study of shared clonotypes between healthy human individuals. The method was immunoSEQ multiplex PCR; TCRdb's version includes in-frame clones alone and lacks a portion of them. The sample shows 2 million to 2.5 million clones, almost 96% of them seen only once. The source material was naive CD4+ T cells sorted from blood. Subset here: CD45RA+ positively selected. These receptor sequences come from a man between 18 and 35 years old in good health.

This sequence joins TRBV5-5 and TRBJ2-7; D is possibly TRBD1 (5 bases). This CDR3 region has 15 residues. V lost 4 bases and J 4 bases, leaving 18 bases between the germline ends. Germline CDR1 and CDR2: SGHKS and YYEKEE (reference sequence). The CDR3 spells CASSHFGTGGYEQYF. The CDR3 DNA reads TGTGCCAGCAGCCACTTTGGTACAGGTGGATACGAGCAGTACTTC.

This clone was picked up a small number of times. The chain carries TRBV5-6 and TRBJ2-1, with unresolved D. Trimming stripped 6 bases from V and 8 bases from J, with 12 bases between. This CDR3 has 12 amino acids. Germline values: CDR1 SGHDT, CDR2 YYEEEE. CDR3 residues: CASTNGWDEQFF. DNA of the CDR3: TGTGCCAGCACCAATGGGTGGGATGAGCAGTTCTTC.

The DNA of the CDR3 is TGTGCCAGCACTAACCCTGGGGATATGGAGCAGTTCTTC. Translated, it gives CASTNPGDMEQFF. V and J are TRBV7-8 and TRBJ2-1; no clear D. The V gene lost 7 bases and the J gene lost 10 bases, with 17 bases spanning the gap. CDR1 and CDR2 (germline): SGHVS, FQNEAQ. The CDR3 has 13 residues.

The chain couples TRBV10-2 to TRBJ1-5; D is unresolved. Germline V lookup: CDR1 WSHSY, CDR2 SAAADI. The CDR3 loop spans 13 amino acids. Trimming took 6 bases from V and 4 from J, leaving 10 bases between them. CDR3 sequence (DNA): TGCGCCAGCAGCCCCCAAATGAATCAGCCCCAGCATTTT. Translating it yields CASSPQMNQPQHF.

V gene TRBV7-2 combines with J gene TRBJ2-1; 16 bases map to TRBD2. Per the germline V gene, CDR1 is SGHTA and CDR2 is FQGNSA. With 1 base clipped from V and 8 bases from J, the junction kept 5 bases outside the gene matches. This CDR3 comprises 17 residues. The DNA for the CDR3 is TGTGCCAGCAGCTTAGTTTTGGGACTAGCGGGAGGGGATGAGCAGTTCTTC. Its translation: CASSLVLGLAGGDEQFF.